This is a list of T cell receptor beta chains from one sample in a study of T cell clusters in autoimmune cytopenias. TCRdb re-called the multiplex PCR reads; every CDR3 protein appears as one record, without DNA. This repertoire includes fewer than 4,500 distinct CDR3 sequences. Sequencing was done on a sample of peripheral blood. These receptors were obtained from a human donor with an autoimmune cytopenia or autoimmune hepatitis (not recorded which). CDR3s include the opening cysteine and the closing phenylalanine or tryptophan. Rows may omit the clone size; those that give it use once, few, many or a size class.

V	size	J	CDR3
TRBV27	medium-sized	TRBJ1-4	CASSLRGSEKLFF
TRBV12-3/TRBV12-4	-	TRBJ2-7	CASSKGQLSYEQYF
TRBV19	medium-sized	TRBJ1-5	CASGKGDKGPQHF
TRBV7-9	-	TRBJ1-6	CASSLEGAQNSPLHF
TRBV7-2	medium-sized	TRBJ2-2	CASSLASTGELFF
TRBV6-1	medium-sized	TRBJ2-3	CASVGLARADTQYF
TRBV12-3/TRBV12-4	-	TRBJ2-5	CATPLTPGLAGVPGETQYF
TRBV30	-	TRBJ2-5	CAWSVRWEMAQYF
TRBV18	medium-sized	TRBJ1-3	CASFHEQGNTIYF
TRBV19	-	TRBJ2-7	CASSTGLAGEQYF
TRBV6-5	medium-sized	TRBJ1-1	CASRTGGQTEAFF
TRBV6-5	medium-sized	TRBJ1-4	CASSYSFLPGQGNEKLFF
TRBV5-1	medium-sized	TRBJ1-1	CASSFGGTEAFF
TRBV12-3/TRBV12-4	medium-sized	TRBJ2-2	CASSLGVGELFF
TRBV5-4	-	TRBJ2-3	CASSRRAPDTQYF
TRBV28	-	TRBJ1-6	CASSLAVVNSPLHF
TRBV7-9	-	TRBJ2-5	CASSLSIEGGLAYF
TRBV6-4	-	TRBJ2-1	CASSLPIPRYNEQFF
TRBV6-5	medium-sized	TRBJ1-2	CASSPDRGDGYTF
TRBV15	medium-sized	TRBJ2-1	CATSRDPYRDGGRGEQFF
TRBV18	medium-sized	TRBJ2-1	CASSPQFMDYWSNEQFF
TRBV19	medium-sized	TRBJ1-5	CASSWGMGVNQPQHF
TRBV30	medium-sized	TRBJ2-7	CAWSVRVGEQYF
TRBV6-5	medium-sized	TRBJ2-5	CASSRTSGVGKTQYF
TRBV6-6	medium-sized	TRBJ2-1	CASTQSGRGYYNEQFF
TRBV7-9	-	TRBJ2-4	CASGTDKNIQYF
TRBV11-1	medium-sized	TRBJ1-5	CASSSTGNQPQHF
TRBV12-3/TRBV12-4	-	TRBJ2-7	CASSLAGLSYEQYF
TRBV20-1	-	TRBJ2-5	CSACWGLAGETQYF
TRBV28	-	TRBJ2-4	CASSPRTSGLAKNIQYF
TRBV7-2	-	TRBJ1-1	CASSPGAANTEAFF
TRBV7-9	-	TRBJ2-1	CASSLAGAEQFF
TRBV20-1	medium-sized	TRBJ1-2	CSASRFGIGYGYTF
TRBV4-3	-	TRBJ2-2	CASSARLVNGELFF
TRBV18	medium-sized	TRBJ1-2	CASSPLDRGRDSSYTF
TRBV19	medium-sized	TRBJ1-3	CASSWGGGAGNTIYF
TRBV12-3/TRBV12-4	medium-sized	TRBJ2-1	CASSLDQTYNEQFF
TRBV27	medium-sized	TRBJ1-1	CASSSQGNAEAFF
TRBV6-5	medium-sized	TRBJ2-5	CASSYSPRTGGWETQYF
TRBV6-2/TRBV6-3	-	TRBJ2-4	CASRDTGLAKNIQYF
TRBV6-2/TRBV6-3	medium-sized	TRBJ2-6	CASSPAGTGANVLTF
TRBV20-1	-	TRBJ1-5	CSAQDGLRPQHF